This T cell receptor beta chain was obtained from a study of beta chain features in type 1 diabetes (dated by TCRdb to about 2018). For the study in its entirety: Patients and healthy donors did not differ in mean age, gender distribution, total cell number or subset yield. A total of around 110,000,000 sorted cells were examined across all samples, and a strong correlation was observed between cell number per subset and RNA yield. In the study, TCRB repertoires of sorted circulating CD4+ T cell subsets from recently diagnosed type 1 diabetes patients were compared with those of matched healthy donors. Regulatory and stem cell-like memory subsets were isolated from only 8 patients and roughly 8 healthy donors, whereas naive and central memory subsets came from all 28 donors. Summary of the overall study and its limitations: Shorter templates might be favored by PCR, yet because patient and control samples were amplified and corrected together, any such skew would affect both groups equally. Sequencing cDNA rather than genomic DNA could over-represent highly expressing activated cells, although activation and CD3 levels did not differ between groups. Patients with type 1 diabetes made fewer insertions and deleted more nucleotides at VDJ recombination sites, implying thymic rearrangement abnormalities. Naive, central memory and regulatory TCRB repertoires appeared to be more alike among patients than among healthy donors. Because small numbers of individuals were included in the HLA sub-analyses, any influence of HLA type on TCRB rearrangement was left unresolved. Type 1 diabetes patients showed a moderate but significant shortening of TCRB CDR3 length in all four CD4+ subsets.

A remark on this clone: This clone's antigen is unknown. The input lacks base qualities; no much larger clone sits a single base away.

Each donor gave one peripheral blood draw, roughly 0.11 L on average, collected into heparinised tubes. A BD FACSAria II and a panel including CD45RO, CCR7, CD25, CD127, CD95 and CD27 were used to sort naive, central memory, regulatory and stem cell-like memory CD4+ T cells. All sorted populations exceeded 95% purity. Right away, PBMCs were isolated by Lymphoprep density gradient centrifugation and were stained directly, with no culture step. So that batch effects would be minimized, each experiment stained and sorted samples in pairs, pairing one healthy donor with one patient. The entire amount of isolated RNA was reverse transcribed using the High Capacity cDNA Reverse Transcription Kit, so the sequenced TCRB transcripts were expressed ones. Stem cell-like memory T cell samples underwent survey-depth immunoSEQ sequencing, averaging roughly 1 million total reads per sample. After sorted cells were lysed in RLT buffer, RNA was extracted with DNase-treated RNeasy Micro or Mini kits, with the choice depending on cell number. To prevent cross-contamination, every cell subset was processed on its own, while patient and healthy donor samples were processed together. TCRB sequences were amplified from cDNA with the immunoSEQ multiplex PCR, producing 87-bp fragments spanning the CDR3 region. Sequencing of the amplicons was performed on the Illumina HiSeq platform. The paper's data handling went like this. PCR bias was corrected computationally using synthetic template baselines, and reads within Hamming distance 2 were collapsed, with unmergeable singletons discarded. Reads were aligned against IMGT so that V, D and J genes, CDR3 length and insertions or deletions at six rearrangement sites could be assigned. Clonotype counts were normalized to sorted cell number within each subset before computing true diversity and Gini coefficients with the tcR R package. The overlap coefficient, calculated on TCRB nucleotide sequences, was used to measure repertoire sharing. The table was pulled from immuneACCESS by TCRdb, which kept in-frame rearrangements only. Such tables lose some clones; where checked, under half of the loss comes from unresolved V genes, and the rest has no known cause. D and trimming were read from the DNA, whereas the V and J calls and clone size are those reported in that table. The sample yields tens of thousands of clones; roughly 56% were counted once. The ten largest clones represent about 0.37% of the sample.

After removal of 3 bases from V and 1 base from J, the junction retains 2 bases not matched to a gene. As encoded in the germline V gene, CDR1 is SGHTA while CDR2 is FQGNSA. From cysteine to phenylalanine, the CDR3 is 14 amino acids long. Only CDR3 DNA is held: 42 bases, read in frame from base 1. The sequence derives from a man between 18 and 35 years old with type 1 diabetes. Sequencing was done on a sample of stem cell memory CD4+ T cells from blood. Sample cell subset or site, as interpreted from the label and publication: stem cell-like memory CD4+ T cells. The chain links TRBV7-2 with TRBJ2-7; TRBD1 fits 8 bases in the junction. The DNA sequence follows: TGTGCCAGCAGCTTCGGGACAGGATCCTACGAGCAGTACTTC. Its protein is CASSFGTGSYEQYF.